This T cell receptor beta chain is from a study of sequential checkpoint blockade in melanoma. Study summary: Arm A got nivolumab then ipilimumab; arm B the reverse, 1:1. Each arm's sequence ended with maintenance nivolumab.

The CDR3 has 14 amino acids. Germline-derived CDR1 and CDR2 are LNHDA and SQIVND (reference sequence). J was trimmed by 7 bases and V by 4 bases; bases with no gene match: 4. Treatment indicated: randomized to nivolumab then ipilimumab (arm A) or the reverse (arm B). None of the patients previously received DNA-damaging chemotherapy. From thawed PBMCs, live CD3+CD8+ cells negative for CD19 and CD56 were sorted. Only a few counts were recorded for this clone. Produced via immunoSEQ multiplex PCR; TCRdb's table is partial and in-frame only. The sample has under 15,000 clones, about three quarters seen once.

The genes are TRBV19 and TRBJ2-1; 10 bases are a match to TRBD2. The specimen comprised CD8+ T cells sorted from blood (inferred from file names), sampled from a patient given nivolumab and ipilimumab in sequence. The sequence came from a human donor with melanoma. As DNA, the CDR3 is TGTGCCAGTAGTACAGCGGGAGGGCCAAATGAGCAGTTCTTC. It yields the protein CASSTAGGPNEQFF.